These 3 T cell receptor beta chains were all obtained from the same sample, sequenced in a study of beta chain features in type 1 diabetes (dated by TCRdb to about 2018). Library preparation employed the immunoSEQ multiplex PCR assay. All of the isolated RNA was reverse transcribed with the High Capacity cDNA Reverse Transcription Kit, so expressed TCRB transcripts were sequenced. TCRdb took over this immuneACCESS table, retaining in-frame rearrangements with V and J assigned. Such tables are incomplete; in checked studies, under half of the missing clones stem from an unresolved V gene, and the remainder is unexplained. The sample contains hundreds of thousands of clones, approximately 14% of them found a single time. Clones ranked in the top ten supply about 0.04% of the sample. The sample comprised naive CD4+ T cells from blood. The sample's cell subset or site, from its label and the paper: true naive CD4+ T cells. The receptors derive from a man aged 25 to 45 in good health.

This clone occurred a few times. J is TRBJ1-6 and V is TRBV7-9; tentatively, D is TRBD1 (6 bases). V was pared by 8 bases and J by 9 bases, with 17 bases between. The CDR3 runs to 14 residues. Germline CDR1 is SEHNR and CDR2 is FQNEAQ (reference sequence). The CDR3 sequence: CASRLVDRSSPLHF. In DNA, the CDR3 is TGTGCCAGCCGACTCGTTGACAGGAGTTCACCCCTCCACTTT. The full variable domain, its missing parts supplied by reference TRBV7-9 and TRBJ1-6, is DTGVSQNPRHKITKRGQNVTFRCDPISEHNRLYWYRQTLGQGPEFLTYFQNEAQLEKSRLLSDRFSAERPKGSFSTLEIQRTEQGDSAMYLCASRLVDRSSPLHFGNGTRLTVT.

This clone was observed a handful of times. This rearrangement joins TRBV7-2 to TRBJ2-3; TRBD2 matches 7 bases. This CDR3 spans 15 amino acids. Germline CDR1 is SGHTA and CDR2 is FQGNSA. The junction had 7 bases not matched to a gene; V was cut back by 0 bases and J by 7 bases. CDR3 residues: CASSLAGTTRNTQYF. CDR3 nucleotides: TGTGCCAGCAGCTTAGCAGGGACTACCAGAAATACGCAGTATTTT. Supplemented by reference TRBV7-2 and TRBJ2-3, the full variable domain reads GAGVSQSPSNKVTEKGKDVELRCDPISGHTALYWYRQSLGQGLEFLIYFQGNSAPDKSGLPSDRFSAERTGGSVSTLTIQRTQQEDSAVYLCASSLAGTTRNTQYFGPGTRLTVL.

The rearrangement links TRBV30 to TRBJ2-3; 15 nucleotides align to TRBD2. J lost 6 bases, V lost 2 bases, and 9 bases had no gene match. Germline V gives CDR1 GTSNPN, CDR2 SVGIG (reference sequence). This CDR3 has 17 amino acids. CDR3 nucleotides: TGTGCCTGGAGTCTCTGGACTAGCGGGAGGGCCGGGGATACGCAGTATTTT. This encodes CAWSLWTSGRAGDTQYF.